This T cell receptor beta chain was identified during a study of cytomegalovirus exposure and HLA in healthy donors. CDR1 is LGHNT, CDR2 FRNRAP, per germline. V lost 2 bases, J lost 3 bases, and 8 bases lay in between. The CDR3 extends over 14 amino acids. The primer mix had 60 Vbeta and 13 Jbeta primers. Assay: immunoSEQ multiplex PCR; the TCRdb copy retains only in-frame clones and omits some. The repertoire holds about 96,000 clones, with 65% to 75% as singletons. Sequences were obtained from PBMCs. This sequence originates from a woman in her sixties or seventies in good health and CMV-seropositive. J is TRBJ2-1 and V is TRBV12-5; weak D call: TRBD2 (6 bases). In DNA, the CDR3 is TGTGCTAGTGGTTTGATTAGCGGCTACAATGAGCAGTTCTTC. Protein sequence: CASGLISGYNEQFF.